This TCR beta chain was sequenced during a study of PD-L1 blockade in urothelial cancer. Study overall: Bladder-origin urothelial cancer in males covered most of the roughly 29 patients. Blood drawn 3 weeks (second dose) and 6 weeks after treatment start was analyzed. The study recovered a median of around 150,000 T cells per blood sample. Study conclusions and caveats: Tumor-associated TCR clones expanded more in blood at 3 weeks in patients with durable benefit.

The germline gives CDR1 MDHEN, CDR2 SYDVKM. The CDR3 spans 18 residues. With 6 bases removed from V and 4 bases from J, the gap between germline ends came to 27 bases. The table came from immunoSEQ multiplex PCR; TCRdb's copy has only in-frame clones and leaves some out. The table has more than 45,000 clones, around 83% seen once; the top ten hold roughly 1.9%. As regards this clone: Its antigen is unknown.

The time point denotes: pretreatment peripheral blood. The clonotype comes from a man aged 45 to 65 with urothelial cancer. This chain joins TRBV28 and TRBJ1-2; perhaps TRBD1 as D (6 bases). Sequencing was performed on PBMCs, taken around atezolizumab (anti-PD-L1) treatment. The DNA for the CDR3 is TGTGCCAGCAGCCCACCCCGGGGTCCGGGGGGCGCTATCTATGGCTACACCTTC. Encoded protein: CASSPPRGPGGAIYGYTF.